The 31 T cell receptor beta chains below were found in one sample sequenced in a study of cytomegalovirus exposure and HLA in healthy donors. 13 Jbeta primers and 60 Vbeta primers were used for the PCR. Generated by immunoSEQ multiplex PCR, the TCRdb table keeps only in-frame clones and is missing some. The data contain fewer than 150,000 clones, more than 75% of them seen just once; the ten biggest clones take up 5.5% to 7%. The sample comprised PBMCs. Receptors were obtained from a woman between 35 and 50 years old in good health and CMV-seropositive.

The chain employs TRBV2 and TRBJ1-5; no firm D call. The CDR3 consists of 13 residues. The V end was cut by 6 bases, the J end by 1 base, with 7 bases between. CDR1 and CDR2 from the germline V gene are SNHLY and FYNNEI. This chain's CDR3 is CASRSRSNQPQHF. CDR3 nucleotides: TGTGCCAGCAGAAGCAGGAGCAATCAGCCCCAGCATTTT.

The V gene is TRBV7-9, the J gene TRBJ2-1, with a possible D match to TRBD2 (7 bases). The length of the CDR3 is 15 residues. Trimming took 2 bases from V and 6 from J, leaving 14 bases between them. Germline V gene sequence: CDR1 SEHNR, CDR2 FQNEAQ (reference sequence). The chain's CDR3 is CASSLFTGRGNEQFF. The CDR3 DNA is TGTGCCAGCAGCTTATTCACAGGGAGGGGCAATGAGCAGTTCTTC.

The chain is built from TRBV6-1 and TRBJ1-5, with a weak D call TRBD1 (5 bases). The V gene lost 1 base and the J gene lost 5 bases, with 15 bases spanning the gap. The CDR3 spans 16 residues. Per the germline V gene, CDR1 is MNHNS and CDR2 is SASEGT. CDR3 bases: TGTGCCAGCAGTGAAGGTGAAGGGGAAAACCATCAGCCCCAGCATTTT. It encodes CASSEGEGENHQPQHF.

This clone was seen a few times. V is TRBV9 and J is TRBJ2-5, with D perhaps matching TRBD2 (5 bases). CDR3 length equals 13 residues. V was shortened by 0 bases and J by 4 bases, with 7 bases between the two germline ends. Germline V lookup: CDR1 SGDLS, CDR2 YYNGEE. The CDR3 sequence is CASSVVAPETQYF. CDR3 nucleotides: TGTGCCAGCAGCGTAGTAGCGCCAGAGACCCAGTACTTC.

The chain joins TRBV19 to TRBJ1-6; the D is unclear. This CDR3 spans 12 amino acids. The germline CDR1 and CDR2 sequences are LNHDA and SQIVND (reference sequence). V lost 5 bases and J lost 7, with 6 bases in between. The CDR3 protein is CASSGPNSPLHF. DNA of the CDR3: TGTGCCAGTAGTGGGCCGAATTCACCCCTCCACTTT.

The rearrangement uses TRBV9 and TRBJ1-2; D not resolved. CDR1 and CDR2 from the germline V gene are SGDLS and YYNGEE. The CDR3 sequence is 13 residues long. Trimming left V 4 bases short and J 4 bases short, with 11 bases between. Written as DNA, the CDR3 is TGTGCCAGCAGCCCAAAGGAGGCCTATGGCTACACCTTC. Residues: CASSPKEAYGYTF.

This chain uses TRBV5-6 with TRBJ2-5; TRBD1 is a possible D gene (5 bases). The DNA end is more similar to TRBJ2-7, so the J call may be wrong. The germline V gene encodes CDR1 SGHDT and CDR2 YYEEEE. The CDR3 extends over 13 amino acids. Here the CDR3 reads CASTRALSYEQYF. CDR3 bases: TGTGCCAGCACCAGGGCCCTCTCCTACGAGCAGTACTTC.

The rearrangement uses TRBV19 and TRBJ2-3; TRBD2 matches 9 bases. From germline, CDR1 is LNHDA and CDR2 SQIVND (reference sequence). The J segment lost 2 bases and the V segment lost 5 bases, leaving 2 bases of the junction unmatched. The CDR3 runs to 14 residues. CDR3 in DNA: TGTGCCAGTAGTGCTAGCGGGACCACAGATACGCAGTATTTT. It codes for CASSASGTTDTQYF.

This clone was seen a handful of times. V and J are TRBV7-8 and TRBJ2-7; perhaps TRBD2 as D (6 bases). CDR3 size: 15 residues. The ends were cut back, 6 bases at V and 0 bases at J, with 15 bases in the middle. Germline CDR1 is SGHVS and CDR2 is FQNEAQ. This chain's CDR3 is CASSYRRGGSYEQYF. CDR3 sequence (DNA): TGTGCCAGCAGTTATCGCCGGGGAGGCTCCTACGAGCAGTACTTC. Together with reference TRBV7-8 and TRBJ2-7, the CDR3 gives the full variable domain: GAGVSQSPRYKVAKRGQDVALRCDPISGHVSLFWYQQALGQGPEFLTYFQNEAQLDKSGLPSDRFFAERPEGSVSTLKIQRTQQEDSAVYLCASSYRRGGSYEQYFGPGTRLTVT.

The chain couples TRBV5-4 to TRBJ2-1, with D maybe TRBD2 (6 bases). V lost 4 bases to trimming and J lost 5 bases, with 16 bases between them. The V gene's germline CDR1 is SGHNT and CDR2 YYREEE (reference sequence). The CDR3 runs to 15 residues. CDR3 residues: CASSAGTPRNNEQFF. In DNA form, the CDR3 reads TGTGCCAGCAGCGCCGGGACTCCCCGAAACAATGAGCAGTTCTTC.

V is TRBV5-4 and J is TRBJ1-2; tentatively, D is TRBD1 (5 bases). The ends were cut back, 0 bases at V and 8 bases at J, with 14 bases in the middle. The CDR3 totals 14 residues. Germline V gene lookup returns CDR1 SGHNT and CDR2 YYREEE (reference sequence). The CDR3: CASSLGGEPRGYTF. The CDR3 DNA sequence: TGTGCCAGCAGCTTGGGGGGGGAGCCCCGCGGCTACACCTTC.

The chain has TRBV4-1 and TRBJ2-7, with 8 bases lining up with TRBD1. V lost 1 base and J lost 4; bases outside the gene matches: 3. The CDR3 extends over 14 amino acids. Per germline, CDR1 MGHRA and CDR2 YSYEKL. The CDR3 protein is CASSQGRQGYEQYF. In DNA, the CDR3 is TGCGCCAGCAGCCAAGGTAGACAGGGGTACGAGCAGTACTTC.

This chain connects TRBV28 to TRBJ2-7; D gene unclear. V lost 5 bases and J 2 bases, leaving 16 bases between the germline ends. This CDR3 contains 15 residues. Germline values: CDR1 MDHEN, CDR2 SYDVKM. The CDR3 reads CASSRPSRGTYEQYF. The CDR3 DNA follows: TGTGCCAGCAGTCGGCCTTCCCGAGGAACCTACGAGCAGTACTTC.

V gene TRBV5-1 combines with J gene TRBJ2-7; D possibly corresponds to TRBD1 (7 bases). Germline V gene data show CDR1 as SGHRS and CDR2 as YFSETQ. There are 15 residues in the CDR3. Trimming took off 6 bases at V and 3 bases at J, with 19 bases between the two ends. CDR3 protein: CASTRQGGEVYEQYF. The CDR3 nucleotides read TGCGCCAGCACCAGACAGGGAGGTGAGGTCTACGAGCAGTACTTC.

The rearrangement joins TRBV27 to TRBJ2-7; 9 nucleotides line up with TRBD2. CDR1 MNHEY and CDR2 SMNVEV come from the germline V gene (reference sequence). The CDR3 has 15 residues. Unmatched junction bases numbered 9, after V lost 5 bases and J lost 4 bases. CDR3 DNA: TGTGCCAGCAGTCCGGCGGGAGGGACGGGATACGAGCAGTACTTC. It yields the protein CASSPAGGTGYEQYF.

The chain links TRBV6-4 to TRBJ2-1, with TRBD2 identical over 9 bases. From germline, CDR1 is MRHNA and CDR2 SNTAGT. V lost 0 bases and J lost 5; bases outside the gene matches: 14. The CDR3 consists of 19 residues. The CDR3 DNA reads as TGTGCCAGCAGTGACTCTCAACCATCCATGACTAGCGGAGACAATGAGCAGTTCTTC. This codes for CASSDSQPSMTSGDNEQFF.

CDR3 sequence reads: CASTERPYTNNEQFF. CDR3 sequence (DNA): TGTGCCAGCACCGAGAGGCCTTACACCAACAATGAGCAGTTCTTC. The chain links TRBV11-3 to TRBJ2-1; the D is unclear. V was shortened by 7 bases and J by 5 bases, with 18 bases between the two germline ends. The CDR3 has 15 residues. Germline V gene data show CDR1 as SGHNT and CDR2 as YENEEA.

This clone was detected a few times. The genes are TRBV5-4 and TRBJ2-1; 12 positions agree with TRBD2. This CDR3 has 15 amino acids. V lost 4 bases, J lost 7 bases, and 6 bases stayed unmatched. Per the germline V gene, CDR1 is SGHNT and CDR2 is YYREEE (reference sequence). CDR3 bases: TGTGCCAGCAGCGGACTAGCGGGAACGGGTAATGAGCAGTTCTTC. Translating it yields CASSGLAGTGNEQFF.

This clone has only one observation. The V gene is TRBV27, the J gene TRBJ1-1; TRBD1 matches at 9 bases. The length of the CDR3 is 16 residues. V was clipped by 0 bases and J by 5 bases; unmatched bases: 7. The germline V gene encodes CDR1 MNHEY and CDR2 SMNVEV (reference sequence). CDR3 coding DNA: TGTGCCAGCAGTTTATCGGGGGGACAGGGAACGACTGAAGCTTTCTTT. Its translation is CASSLSGGQGTTEAFF.

The chain uses TRBV5-1 and TRBJ1-2; 7 nucleotides align to TRBD1. This CDR3 has 12 amino acids. Looked up from germline, CDR1 is SGHRS and CDR2 is YFSETQ. Trimming at V came to 4 bases and at J to 9 bases, leaving 6 bases not matched to a gene. CDR3 sequence (DNA): TGCGCCAGCAGCACGACAGGGACGCGCTACACCTTC. Protein product: CASSTTGTRYTF.

The gene calls are TRBV2 and TRBJ1-3; D not certain. CDR1 SNHLY and CDR2 FYNNEI come from the germline V gene. Trimming pared 9 bases from V and 2 bases from J, leaving 11 bases between. The CDR3 has 13 residues. This CDR3 reads CASSNGAGNTIYF. The CDR3 DNA follows: TGTGCCAGTTCAAACGGGGCTGGAAACACCATATATTTT.

This chain connects TRBV7-9 to TRBJ2-1; TRBD1 might be the D (6 bases). This CDR3 has 15 residues. The V end lost 9 bases, the J end lost 0 bases, and 15 bases lay between the germline ends. Germline CDR1 and CDR2: SEHNR and FQNEAQ (reference sequence). The CDR3 reads CASLVGARSYNEQFF. CDR3 nucleotide sequence: TGTGCCAGTTTAGTGGGGGCCCGCTCCTACAATGAGCAGTTCTTC.

This clone was detected once. The chain joins TRBV2 to TRBJ2-5; 10 nucleotides line up with TRBD2. V gave up 8 bases and J gave up 3 bases; unmatched junction bases: 9. This CDR3 contains 15 residues. The germline CDR1 and CDR2 sequences are SNHLY and FYNNEI. The CDR3 sequence is CASVQRGGLEETQYF. Written as DNA, the CDR3 is TGTGCCAGCGTACAGCGGGGGGGCCTGGAAGAGACCCAGTACTTC.

As to this clone: One end of the junction fails to match germline, which may point to a read error. This chain joins TRBV7-2 and TRBJ2-7; D uncertain. This CDR3 has 13 amino acids. In germline, CDR1 is SGHTA, CDR2 FQGNSA. CDR3 in amino acids: CASRSRSSHEQYF. The DNA for the CDR3 is TGTGCCAGCAGGTCACGGTCCTCCCACGAGCAGTACTTC.

The chain carries TRBV14 and TRBJ1-1, with 7 bases matching TRBD1. V trimming: 6 bases; J trimming: 1 base; junction bases outside the gene matches: 2. This CDR3 has 13 amino acids. Germline CDR1 and CDR2: SGHDN and FVKESK. CDR3 coding DNA: TGTGCCAGCAGTGGACAGGAGAACACTGAAGCTTTCTTT. Translated, it gives CASSGQENTEAFF.

This clone showed up just once. V usage is TRBV5-1 and J usage is TRBJ2-5; D uncertain. V dropped 1 base and J dropped 1 base, with 8 bases sitting between them. Germline V CDR1 and CDR2: SGHRS, YFSETQ. There are 14 residues in the CDR3. CDR3 residues: CASSLRPGQETQYF. The CDR3 region has the DNA TGCGCCAGCAGCTTGAGGCCGGGCCAAGAGACCCAGTACTTC.

The count of this clone is one. At the DNA level, this CDR3 is encoded by other sequences in the same sample as well. The chain carries TRBV28 and TRBJ1-5, with a tentative D call TRBD1 (6 bases). The CDR3 is 14 amino acids. The V and J ends lost 3 bases and 5 bases respectively, with 11 bases between them. Germline loops: CDR1 MDHEN, CDR2 SYDVKM. The CDR3 sequence is CASSFPDRYQPQHF. The CDR3 coding sequence is TGTGCCAGCAGTTTCCCTGACAGGTATCAGCCCCAGCATTTT.

The chain joins TRBV10-3 to TRBJ1-3; the D is unclear. The CDR3 loop spans 15 amino acids. Germline V gene lookup returns CDR1 ENHRY and CDR2 SYGVKD. V lost 3 bases and J 0 bases, leaving 9 bases between the germline ends. The CDR3 DNA is TGTGCCATCAGTGACCCTCGGAGCTCTGGAAACACCATATATTTT. Protein product: CAISDPRSSGNTIYF.

The chain employs TRBV29-1 and TRBJ2-5; 10 bases match TRBD2. The better agreement between TRBJ2-7 and the DNA end casts doubt on the J call. Germline V gene sequence: CDR1 SQVTM, CDR2 ANQGSEA. The CDR3 is made up of 13 amino acids. CDR3 in amino acids: CSVGTSVAYEQYF. For the CDR3, the DNA is TGCAGCGTGGGGACTAGCGTTGCCTACGAGCAGTACTTC.

This chain connects TRBV18 to TRBJ2-1; TRBD2 aligns across 8 bases. Germline CDR1 and CDR2: KGHSH and LQKENI. The CDR3 has 16 residues. V shed 3 bases, J shed 8 bases, and the junction held 12 bases outside the gene matches. The CDR3 loop is CASSPLGAGGNDEQFF. Here the CDR3 DNA reads TGTGCCAGCTCACCGCTCGGGGCGGGAGGAAATGATGAGCAGTTCTTC.

The rearrangement uses TRBV5-1 and TRBJ2-3; no clear D gene. The CDR3 length is 12 residues. V lost 5 bases to trimming and J lost 5 bases, with 9 bases between them. The germline V gene has CDR1 SGHRS and CDR2 YFSETQ. DNA of the CDR3: TGCGCCAGCAGGGTGGCATTAGATACGCAGTATTTT. Translating it yields CASRVALDTQYF.